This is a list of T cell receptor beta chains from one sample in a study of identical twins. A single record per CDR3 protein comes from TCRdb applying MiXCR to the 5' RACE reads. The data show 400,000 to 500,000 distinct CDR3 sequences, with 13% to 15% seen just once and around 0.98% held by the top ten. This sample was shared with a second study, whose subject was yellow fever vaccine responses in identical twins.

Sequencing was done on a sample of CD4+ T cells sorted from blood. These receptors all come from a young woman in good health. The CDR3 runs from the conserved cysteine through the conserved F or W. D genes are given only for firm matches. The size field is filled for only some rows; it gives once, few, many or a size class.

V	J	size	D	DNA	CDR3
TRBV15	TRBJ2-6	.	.	TGTGCCACCACCACCTCTGGGGCCAACGTCCTGACTTTC	CATTTSGANVLTF
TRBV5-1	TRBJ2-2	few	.	TGCGCCAGCAGCTTGGACCGGGACCCAGGAGGCAACACCGGGGAGCTGTTTTTT	CASSLDRDPGGNTGELFF
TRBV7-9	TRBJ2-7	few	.	TGTGCCAGCAGCTTAGCCGGGGCGCGGGACGAGCAGTACTTC	CASSLAGARDEQYF
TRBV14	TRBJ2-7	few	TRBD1	TGTGCCAGCAGCCCGCTCGGACAGGGGAGGACCGAGCAGTACTTC	CASSPLGQGRTEQYF
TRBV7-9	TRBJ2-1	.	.	TGTGCCAGCAGCAGAAAGGGACTCTCCTACAATGAGCAGTTCTTC	CASSRKGLSYNEQFF
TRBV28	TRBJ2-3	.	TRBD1	TGTGCCAGCAGTTCCCCACAGGGGTATAGCACAGATACGCAGTATTTT	CASSSPQGYSTDTQYF
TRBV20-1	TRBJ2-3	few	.	TGCAGTGCTAGATGGTGGGAAACGCAGTATTTT	CSARWWETQYF
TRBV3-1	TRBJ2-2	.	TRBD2	TGTGCCAGCAGTCAAACTAGCGGGAGTTACACCGGGGAGCTGTTTTTT	CASSQTSGSYTGELFF
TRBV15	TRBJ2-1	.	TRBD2	TGTGCCATCCGGACTAGCGGGAGGGCCGATCGAAGCAACAATGAGCAGTTCTTC	CAIRTSGRADRSNNEQFF
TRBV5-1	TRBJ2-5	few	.	TGCGCCAGCAGCCAACGACAGGCCGGGACCCAGTACTTC	CASSQRQAGTQYF
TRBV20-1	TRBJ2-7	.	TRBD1	TGCAGTGCTAGGGAAAACAGGGGGCTAAACTACGAGCAGTACTTC	CSARENRGLNYEQYF
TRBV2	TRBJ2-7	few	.	TGTGCCAGCAAGGTAGACTCCTACTACGAGCAGTACTTC	CASKVDSYYEQYF
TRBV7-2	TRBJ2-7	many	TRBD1	TGTGCCAGCAGCTTAGCGGGGGGACAGGGCTCCTACGAGCAGTACTTC	CASSLAGGQGSYEQYF
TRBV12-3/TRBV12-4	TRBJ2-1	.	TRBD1	TGTGCCAGCAGCAAGGGACAGGGCTCGTACAATGAGCAGTTCTTC	CASSKGQGSYNEQFF
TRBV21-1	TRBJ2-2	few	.	TGTGCCAGCAGCAAATCTCTTCAAGTCCCCGGGGAGCTGTTTTTT	CASSKSLQVPGELFF
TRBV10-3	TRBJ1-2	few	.	TGTGCCCCGACCGTAACGGAGTCCCCTGGCTACACCTTC	CAPTVTESPGYTF
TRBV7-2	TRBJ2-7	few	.	TGTGCCAGCAGCTTAGCAGCCAGAAACTACGAGCAGTACTTC	CASSLAARNYEQYF
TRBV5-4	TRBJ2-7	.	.	TGTGCCAGCAGCTTGGCCCCCTACTACGAGCAGTACTTC	CASSLAPYYEQYF
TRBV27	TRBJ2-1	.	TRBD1	TGTGCCAGCAGTTATTCCCCGACAGGGATTAATGAGCAGTTCTTC	CASSYSPTGINEQFF
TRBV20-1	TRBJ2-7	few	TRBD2	TGCAGTGCTAGGCTAGCGGGAGTGAGCTCCTACGAGCAGTACTTC	CSARLAGVSSYEQYF
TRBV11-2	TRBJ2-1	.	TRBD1	TGTGCCAGCAGTTCAGACAGGGGCGTAAGGTCCTACAATGAGCAGTTCTTC	CASSSDRGVRSYNEQFF
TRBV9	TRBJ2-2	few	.	TGTGCCAGCAGCGTAACACACTCGAACACCGGGGAGCTGTTTTTT	CASSVTHSNTGELFF
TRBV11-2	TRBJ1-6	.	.	TGTGCCAGCAGCCGTGATTCACCCCTCCACTTT	CASSRDSPLHF
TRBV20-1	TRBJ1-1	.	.	TGCGTCCCCTTTCGGGTGAACACTGAAGCTTTCTTT	CVPFRVNTEAFF
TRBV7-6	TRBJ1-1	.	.	TGTGCCAGCAGCTTCAAGAGGGACACTGAAGCTTTCTTT	CASSFKRDTEAFF
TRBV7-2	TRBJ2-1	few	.	TGTGCCAGCAGCTTAGCGGGGGGAGGCGATGAGCAGTTCTTC	CASSLAGGGDEQFF
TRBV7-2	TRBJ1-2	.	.	TGTGCCAGCAGCTTATTTTGGGGGCCTAACTATGGCTACACCTTC	CASSLFWGPNYGYTF
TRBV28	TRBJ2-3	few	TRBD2	TGTGCCAGCAGTCCTCGGACTAGCGGGAGAGTTCCGGGCACAGATACGCAGTATTTT	CASSPRTSGRVPGTDTQYF
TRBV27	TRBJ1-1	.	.	TGTGCCAGCAGTTTATGGGGTGGGAAGAACACTGAAGCTTTCTTT	CASSLWGGKNTEAFF
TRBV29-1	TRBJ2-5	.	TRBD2	TGCAGCGTTACTAGCGGGGGGCGCCAAGAGACCCAGTACTTC	CSVTSGGRQETQYF
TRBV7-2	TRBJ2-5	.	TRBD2	TGTGCCAGCAGCCCAAGACTAGCGGGGACCCAAGAGACCCAGTACTTC	CASSPRLAGTQETQYF
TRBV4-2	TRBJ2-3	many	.	TGTGCCAGCAGCCAGGGGGTCGGCGATACGCAGTATTTT	CASSQGVGDTQYF
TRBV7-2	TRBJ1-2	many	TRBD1	TGTGCCAGCAGCTTGTCCAGACAGGGAAGCTTCTATGGCTACACCTTC	CASSLSRQGSFYGYTF
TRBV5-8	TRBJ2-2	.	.	TGTGCCAGCAGTCATCTAGGGGTCGGGGAGCTGTTTTTT	CASSHLGVGELFF
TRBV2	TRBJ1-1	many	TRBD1	TGTGCCAGCGGACAGGGGAACACTGAAGCTTTCTTT	CASGQGNTEAFF
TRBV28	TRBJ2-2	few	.	TGTGCCAGCGGGCGCGGGGGCTTAAACACCGGGGAGCTGTTTTTT	CASGRGGLNTGELFF
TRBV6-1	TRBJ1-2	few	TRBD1	TGTGCCAGCAGTGAACCCGGGACAGGAGATGGCTACACCTTC	CASSEPGTGDGYTF
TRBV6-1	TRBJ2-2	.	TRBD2	TGTGCCAGCGGGCGGACTAGCGGGGGAGTGAACACCGGGGAGCTGTTTTTT	CASGRTSGGVNTGELFF
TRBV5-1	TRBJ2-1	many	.	TGCGCCAGCAACCCGGGACTCAGCTCCTACAATGAGCAGTTCTTC	CASNPGLSSYNEQFF
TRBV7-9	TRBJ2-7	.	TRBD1	TGTGCCAGCAGCTTCGCTACGGGACAGGGACGGGGCGAGCAGTACTTC	CASSFATGQGRGEQYF
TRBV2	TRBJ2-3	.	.	TGTGCCAGCAGTGTAGGCATATACACAGATACGCAGTATTTT	CASSVGIYTDTQYF
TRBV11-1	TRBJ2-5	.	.	TGTGCCAGCAGCTTAGGAAAACCACCAAGGGCGCCCCAAGAGACCCAGTACTTC	CASSLGKPPRAPQETQYF
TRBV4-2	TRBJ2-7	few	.	TGTGCCAGCAGCCAATACGAGGACAGCTACGAGCAGTACTTC	CASSQYEDSYEQYF
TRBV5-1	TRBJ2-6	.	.	TGCGCCAGCAGCCGGATAGGGGGGGCTGGGGCCAACGTCCTGACTTTC	CASSRIGGAGANVLTF
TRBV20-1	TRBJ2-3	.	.	TGCAGTGCTCAGAGGAACGAGAACCACCGGACAGATACGCAGTATTTT	CSAQRNENHRTDTQYF
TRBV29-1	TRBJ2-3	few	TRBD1	TGCAGCGTCGATTCCAGGGGGACAGATACGCAGTATTTT	CSVDSRGTDTQYF
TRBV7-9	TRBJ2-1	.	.	TGTGCCAGCAGCCACCGGGACTCTTACAATGAGCAGTTCTTC	CASSHRDSYNEQFF
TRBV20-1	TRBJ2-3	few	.	TGCAGTGCAAACGGTGTAGCTGGGACGGTAGATACGCAGTATTTT	CSANGVAGTVDTQYF
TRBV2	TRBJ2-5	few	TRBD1	TGTGCCGGGGACAGAACCCTACAAGAGACCCAGTACTTC	CAGDRTLQETQYF
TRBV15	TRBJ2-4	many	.	TGTGCCACCAGCAGAGACAGGGTCGGAAACATTCAGTACTTC	CATSRDRVGNIQYF
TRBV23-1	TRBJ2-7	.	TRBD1	TGCGCCAACCGACAGGGCGTTTCCTACGAGCAGTACTTC	CANRQGVSYEQYF